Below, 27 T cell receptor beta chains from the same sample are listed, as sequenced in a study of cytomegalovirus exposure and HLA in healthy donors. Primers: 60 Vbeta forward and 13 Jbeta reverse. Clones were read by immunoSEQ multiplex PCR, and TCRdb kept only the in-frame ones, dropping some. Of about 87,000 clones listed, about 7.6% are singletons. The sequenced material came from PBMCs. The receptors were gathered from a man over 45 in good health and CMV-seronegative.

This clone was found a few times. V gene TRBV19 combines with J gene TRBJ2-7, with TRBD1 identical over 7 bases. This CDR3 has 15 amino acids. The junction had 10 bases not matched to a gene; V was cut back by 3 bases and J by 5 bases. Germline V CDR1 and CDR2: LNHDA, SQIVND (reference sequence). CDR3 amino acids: CASSIEGTALHEQYF. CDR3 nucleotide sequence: TGTGCCAGTAGTATTGAAGGGACAGCCCTGCACGAGCAGTACTTC. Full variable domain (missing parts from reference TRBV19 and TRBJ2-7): DGGITQSPKYLFRKEGQNVTLSCEQNLNHDAMYWYRQDPGQGLRLIYYSQIVNDFQKGDIAEGYSVSREKKESFPLTVTSAQKNPTAFYLCASSIEGTALHEQYFGPGTRLTVT.

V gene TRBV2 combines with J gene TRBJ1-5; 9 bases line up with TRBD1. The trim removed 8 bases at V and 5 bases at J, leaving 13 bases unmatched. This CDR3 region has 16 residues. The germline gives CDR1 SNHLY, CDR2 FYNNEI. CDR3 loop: CASSLQGAGFYQPQHF. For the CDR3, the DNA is TGTGCCAGCTCCTTACAGGGGGCTGGTTTCTATCAGCCCCAGCATTTT.

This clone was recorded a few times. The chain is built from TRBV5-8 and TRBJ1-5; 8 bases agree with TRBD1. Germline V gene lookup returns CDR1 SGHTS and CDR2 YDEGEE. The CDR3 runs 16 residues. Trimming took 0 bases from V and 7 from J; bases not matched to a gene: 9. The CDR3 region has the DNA TGTGCCAGCAGCTTGGGGATGGCAGGGGGCAGCCAGCCCCAGCATTTT. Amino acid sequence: CASSLGMAGGSQPQHF.

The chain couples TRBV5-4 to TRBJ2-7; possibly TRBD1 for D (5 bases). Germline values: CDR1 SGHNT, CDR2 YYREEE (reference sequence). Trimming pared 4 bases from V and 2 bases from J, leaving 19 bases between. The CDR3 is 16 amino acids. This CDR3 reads CASSRGISEATYEQYF. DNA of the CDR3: TGTGCCAGCAGCAGGGGCATTAGTGAGGCGACCTACGAGCAGTACTTC.

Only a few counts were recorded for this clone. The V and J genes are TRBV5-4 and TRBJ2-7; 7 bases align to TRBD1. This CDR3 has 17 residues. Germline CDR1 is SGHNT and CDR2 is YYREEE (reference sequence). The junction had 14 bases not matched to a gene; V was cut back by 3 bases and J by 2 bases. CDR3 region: CASSSQNRGLQAYEQYF. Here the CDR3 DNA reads TGTGCCAGCAGCTCACAGAACAGGGGTTTACAGGCCTACGAGCAGTACTTC.

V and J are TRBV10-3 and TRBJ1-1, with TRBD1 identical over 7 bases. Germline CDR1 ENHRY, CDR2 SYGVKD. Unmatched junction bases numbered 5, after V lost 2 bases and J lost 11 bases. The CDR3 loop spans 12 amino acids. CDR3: CAISEPGRGAFF. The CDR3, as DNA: TGTGCCATCAGTGAGCCCGGCAGGGGGGCTTTCTTT.

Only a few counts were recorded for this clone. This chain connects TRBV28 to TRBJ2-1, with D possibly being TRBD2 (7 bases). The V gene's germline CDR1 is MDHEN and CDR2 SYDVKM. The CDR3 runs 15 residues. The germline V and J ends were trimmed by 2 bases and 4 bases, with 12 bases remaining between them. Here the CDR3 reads CASSLGGGPYNEQFF. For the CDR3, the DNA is TGTGCCAGCAGTTTAGGGGGGGGCCCGTACAATGAGCAGTTCTTC. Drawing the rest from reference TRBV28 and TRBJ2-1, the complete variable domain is DVKVTQSSRYLVKRTGEKVFLECVQDMDHENMFWYRQDPGLGLRLIYFSYDVKMKEKGDIPEGYSVSREKKERFSLILESASTNQTSMYLCASSLGGGPYNEQFFGPGTRLTVL.

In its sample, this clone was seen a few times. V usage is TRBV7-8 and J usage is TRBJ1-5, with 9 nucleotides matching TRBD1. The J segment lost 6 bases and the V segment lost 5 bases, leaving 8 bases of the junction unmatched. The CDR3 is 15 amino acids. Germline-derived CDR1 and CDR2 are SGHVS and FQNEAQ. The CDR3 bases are TGTGCCAGCAGCCCCGGACAGGGGAGCGGTCAGCCCCAGCATTTT. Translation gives CASSPGQGSGQPQHF.

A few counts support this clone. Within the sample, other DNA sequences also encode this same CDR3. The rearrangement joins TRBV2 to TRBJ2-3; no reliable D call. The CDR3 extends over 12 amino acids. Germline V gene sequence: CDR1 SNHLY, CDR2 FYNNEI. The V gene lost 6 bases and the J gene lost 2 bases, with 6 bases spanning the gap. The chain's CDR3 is CASSPNTDTQYF. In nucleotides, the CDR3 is TGTGCCAGCAGCCCAAACACAGATACGCAGTATTTT.

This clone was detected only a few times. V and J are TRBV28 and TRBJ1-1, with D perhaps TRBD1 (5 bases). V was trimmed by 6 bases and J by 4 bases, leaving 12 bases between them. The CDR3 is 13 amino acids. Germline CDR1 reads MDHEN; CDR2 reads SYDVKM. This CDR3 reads CASRAREGTEAFF. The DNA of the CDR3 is TGTGCCAGCAGAGCCAGGGAGGGCACTGAAGCTTTCTTT.

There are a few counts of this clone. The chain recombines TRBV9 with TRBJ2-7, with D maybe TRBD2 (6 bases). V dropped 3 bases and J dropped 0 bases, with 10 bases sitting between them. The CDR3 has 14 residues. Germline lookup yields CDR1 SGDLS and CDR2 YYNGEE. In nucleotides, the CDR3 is TGTGCCAGCAGCGGCTGGGACTCCTCCTACGAGCAGTACTTC. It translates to CASSGWDSSYEQYF.

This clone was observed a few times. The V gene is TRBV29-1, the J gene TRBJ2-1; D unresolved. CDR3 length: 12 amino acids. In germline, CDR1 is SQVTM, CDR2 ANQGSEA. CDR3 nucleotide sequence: TGCAGTTTACGTAGCTACAACAATGAGCAGTTCTTC. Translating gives CSLRSYNNEQFF.

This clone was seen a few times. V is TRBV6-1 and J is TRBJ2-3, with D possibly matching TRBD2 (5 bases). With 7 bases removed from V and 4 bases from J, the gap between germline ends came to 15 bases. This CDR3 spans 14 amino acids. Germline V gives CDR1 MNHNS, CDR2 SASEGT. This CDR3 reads CASKPRGVADTQYF. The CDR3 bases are TGTGCCAGCAAGCCTCGGGGTGTGGCAGATACGCAGTATTTT.

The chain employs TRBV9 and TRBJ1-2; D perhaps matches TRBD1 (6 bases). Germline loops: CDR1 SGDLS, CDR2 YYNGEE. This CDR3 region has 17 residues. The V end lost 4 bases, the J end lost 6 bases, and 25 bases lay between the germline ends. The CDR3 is CASSPTLRRGGLDGYTF. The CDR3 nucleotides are TGTGCCAGCAGCCCAACGTTGAGGAGGGGGGGCCTCGATGGCTACACCTTC. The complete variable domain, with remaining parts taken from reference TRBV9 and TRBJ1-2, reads DSGVTQTPKHLITATGQRVTLRCSPRSGDLSVYWYQQSLDQGLQFLIQYYNGEERAKGNILERFSAQQFPDLHSELNLSSLELGDSALYFCASSPTLRRGGLDGYTFGSGTRLTVV.

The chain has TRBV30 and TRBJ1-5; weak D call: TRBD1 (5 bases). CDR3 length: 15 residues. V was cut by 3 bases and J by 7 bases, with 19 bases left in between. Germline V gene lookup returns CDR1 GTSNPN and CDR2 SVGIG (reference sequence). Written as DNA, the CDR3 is TGTGCCTGGAGCGCCTTGAGGGGCGGGGGACAGCCCCAGCATTTT. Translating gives CAWSALRGGGQPQHF.

The CDR3 nucleotides read TGCGCCAGCAGCCATTTAGCGGGGGGAGCTGTTGTCAATGAGCAGTTCTTC. This codes for CASSHLAGGAVVNEQFF. This sequence joins TRBV4-1 and TRBJ2-1; 10 positions match TRBD2. Germline loops: CDR1 MGHRA, CDR2 YSYEKL. V was clipped by 3 bases and J by 6 bases; unmatched bases: 11. The CDR3 is 17 residues long.

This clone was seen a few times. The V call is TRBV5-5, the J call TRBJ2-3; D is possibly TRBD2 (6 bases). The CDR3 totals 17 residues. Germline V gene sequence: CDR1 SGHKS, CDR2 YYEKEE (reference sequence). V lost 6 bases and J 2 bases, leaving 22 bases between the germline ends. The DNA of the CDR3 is TGTGCCAGCAACCCCGTTCTCAGTCCGGGGGACACAGATACGCAGTATTTT. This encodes CASNPVLSPGDTDTQYF.

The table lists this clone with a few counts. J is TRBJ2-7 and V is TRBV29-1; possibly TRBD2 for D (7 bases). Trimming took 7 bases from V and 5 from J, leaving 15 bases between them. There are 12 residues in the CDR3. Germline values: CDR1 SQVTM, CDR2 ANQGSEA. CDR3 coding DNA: TGCAGCGCTTCCCGGGGGGCCGACGAGCAGTACTTC. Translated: CSASRGADEQYF.

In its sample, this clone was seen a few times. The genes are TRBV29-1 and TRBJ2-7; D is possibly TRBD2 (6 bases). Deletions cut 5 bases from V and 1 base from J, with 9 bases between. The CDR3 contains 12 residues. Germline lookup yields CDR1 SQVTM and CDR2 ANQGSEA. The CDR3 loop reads CSVQEGSYEQYF. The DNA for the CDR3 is TGCAGCGTTCAGGAGGGGTCCTACGAGCAGTACTTC.

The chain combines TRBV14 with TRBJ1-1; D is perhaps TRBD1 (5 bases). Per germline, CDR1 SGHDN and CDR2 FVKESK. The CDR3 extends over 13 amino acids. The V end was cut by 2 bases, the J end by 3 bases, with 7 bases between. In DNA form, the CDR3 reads TGTGCCAGCAGCCAACAAGGGGACACTGAAGCTTTCTTT. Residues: CASSQQGDTEAFF.

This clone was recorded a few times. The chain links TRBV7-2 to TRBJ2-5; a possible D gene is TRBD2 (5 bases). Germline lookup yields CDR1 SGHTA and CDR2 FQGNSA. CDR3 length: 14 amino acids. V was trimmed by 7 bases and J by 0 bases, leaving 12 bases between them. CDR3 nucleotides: TGTGCCAGCAAATGGAGTAGCGACCAAGAGACCCAGTACTTC. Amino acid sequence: CASKWSSDQETQYF. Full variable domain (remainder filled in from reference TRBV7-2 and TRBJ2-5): GAGVSQSPSNKVTEKGKDVELRCDPISGHTALYWYRQSLGQGLEFLIYFQGNSAPDKSGLPSDRFSAERTGGSVSTLTIQRTQQEDSAVYLCASKWSSDQETQYFGPGTRLLVL.

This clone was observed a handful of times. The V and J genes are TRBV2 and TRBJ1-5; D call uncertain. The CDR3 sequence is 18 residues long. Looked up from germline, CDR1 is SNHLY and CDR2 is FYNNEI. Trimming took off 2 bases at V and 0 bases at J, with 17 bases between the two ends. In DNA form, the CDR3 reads TGTGCCAGCAGTGAACCCCCGAGGGTAGCTTATAGCAATCAGCCCCAGCATTTT. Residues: CASSEPPRVAYSNQPQHF. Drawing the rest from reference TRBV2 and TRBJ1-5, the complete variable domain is EPEVTQTPSHQVTQMGQEVILRCVPISNHLYFYWYRQILGQKVEFLVSFYNNEISEKSEIFDDQFSVERPDGSNFTLKIRSTKLEDSAMYFCASSEPPRVAYSNQPQHFGDGTRLSIL.

CDR3 residues: CASRKRGLRTQYF. CDR3 DNA: TGTGCCAGTAGGAAAAGGGGCCTTAGGACCCAGTACTTC. V usage is TRBV19 and J usage is TRBJ2-5; D possibly corresponds to TRBD1 (5 bases). V lost 6 bases and J lost 7, with 15 bases in between. Germline assignment: CDR1 LNHDA and CDR2 SQIVND (reference sequence). The CDR3 has 13 amino acids. The full variable domain, its missing parts supplied by reference TRBV19 and TRBJ2-5, is DGGITQSPKYLFRKEGQNVTLSCEQNLNHDAMYWYRQDPGQGLRLIYYSQIVNDFQKGDIAEGYSVSREKKESFPLTVTSAQKNPTAFYLCASRKRGLRTQYFGPGTRLLVL.

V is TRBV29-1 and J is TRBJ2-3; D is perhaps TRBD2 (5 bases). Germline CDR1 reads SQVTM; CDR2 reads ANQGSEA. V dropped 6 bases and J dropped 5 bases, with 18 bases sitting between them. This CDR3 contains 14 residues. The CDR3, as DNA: TGCAGCGTCCCTCGGGATAGCTTGCAAGATACGCAGTATTTT. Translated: CSVPRDSLQDTQYF.

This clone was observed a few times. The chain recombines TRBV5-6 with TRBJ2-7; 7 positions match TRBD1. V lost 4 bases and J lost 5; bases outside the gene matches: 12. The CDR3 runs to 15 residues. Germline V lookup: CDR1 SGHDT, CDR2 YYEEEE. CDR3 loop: CASSVQGLGSHEQYF. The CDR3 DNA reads TGTGCCAGCAGCGTACAGGGGCTAGGGAGCCACGAGCAGTACTTC.

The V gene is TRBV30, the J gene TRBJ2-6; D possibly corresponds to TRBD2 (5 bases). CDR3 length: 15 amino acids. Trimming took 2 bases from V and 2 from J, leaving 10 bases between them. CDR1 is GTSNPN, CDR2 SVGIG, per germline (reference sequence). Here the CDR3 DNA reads TGTGCCTGGAGTTTGGAGGTAGCTGGGGCCAACGTCCTGACTTTC. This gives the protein CAWSLEVAGANVLTF.

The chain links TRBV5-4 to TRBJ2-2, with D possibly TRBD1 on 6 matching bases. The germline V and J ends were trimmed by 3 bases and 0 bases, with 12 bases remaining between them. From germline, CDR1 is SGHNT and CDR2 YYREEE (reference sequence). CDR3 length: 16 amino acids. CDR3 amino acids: CASSWDTFANTGELFF. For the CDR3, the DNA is TGTGCCAGCAGCTGGGACACGTTCGCGAACACCGGGGAGCTGTTTTTT.